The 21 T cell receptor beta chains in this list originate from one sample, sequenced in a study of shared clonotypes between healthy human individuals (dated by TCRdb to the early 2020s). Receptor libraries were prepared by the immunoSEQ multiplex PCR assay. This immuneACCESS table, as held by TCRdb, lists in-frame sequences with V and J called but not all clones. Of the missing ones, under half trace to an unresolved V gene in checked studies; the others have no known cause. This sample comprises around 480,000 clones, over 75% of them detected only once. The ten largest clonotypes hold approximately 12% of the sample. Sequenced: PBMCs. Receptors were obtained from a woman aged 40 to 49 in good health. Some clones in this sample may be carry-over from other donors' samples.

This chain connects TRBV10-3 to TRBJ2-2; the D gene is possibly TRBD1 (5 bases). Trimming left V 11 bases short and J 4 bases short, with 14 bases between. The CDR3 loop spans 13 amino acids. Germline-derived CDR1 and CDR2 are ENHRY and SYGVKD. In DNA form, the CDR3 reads TGTGCCGCCCAAGGGGTCGGCACCGGGGAGCTGTTTTTT. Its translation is CAAQGVGTGELFF.

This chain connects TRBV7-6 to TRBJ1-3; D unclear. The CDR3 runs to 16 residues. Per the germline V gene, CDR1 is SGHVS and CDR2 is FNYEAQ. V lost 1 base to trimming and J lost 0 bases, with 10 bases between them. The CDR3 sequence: CASSLGRTNSGNTIYF. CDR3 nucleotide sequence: TGTGCCAGCAGCTTAGGGCGGACTAACTCTGGAAACACCATATATTTT.

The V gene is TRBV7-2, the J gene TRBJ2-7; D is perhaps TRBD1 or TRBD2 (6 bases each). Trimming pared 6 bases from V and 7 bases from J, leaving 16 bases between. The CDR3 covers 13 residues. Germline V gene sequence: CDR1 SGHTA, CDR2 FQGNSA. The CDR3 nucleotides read TGTGCCAGCAGGGAAGGGGGGACGGGGGAGCAGTACTTC. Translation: CASREGGTGEQYF.

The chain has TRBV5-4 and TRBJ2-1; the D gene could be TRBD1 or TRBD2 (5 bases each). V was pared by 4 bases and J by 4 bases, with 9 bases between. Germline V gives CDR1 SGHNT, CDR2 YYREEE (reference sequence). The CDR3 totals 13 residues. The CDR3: CASSRDQYNEQFF. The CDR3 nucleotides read TGTGCCAGCAGCCGGGACCAATACAATGAGCAGTTCTTC. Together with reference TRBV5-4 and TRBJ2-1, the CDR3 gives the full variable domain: ETGVTQSPTHLIKTRGQQVTLRCSSQSGHNTVSWYQQALGQGPQFIFQYYREEENGRGNFPPRFSGLQFPNYSSELNVNALELDDSALYLCASSRDQYNEQFFGPGTRLTVL.

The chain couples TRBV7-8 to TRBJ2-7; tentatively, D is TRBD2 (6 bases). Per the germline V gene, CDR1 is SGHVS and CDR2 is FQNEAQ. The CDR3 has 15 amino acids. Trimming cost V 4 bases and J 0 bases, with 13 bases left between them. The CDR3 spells CASSWRDSRSYEQYF. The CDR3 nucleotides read TGTGCCAGCAGCTGGAGGGACTCTCGCTCCTACGAGCAGTACTTC.

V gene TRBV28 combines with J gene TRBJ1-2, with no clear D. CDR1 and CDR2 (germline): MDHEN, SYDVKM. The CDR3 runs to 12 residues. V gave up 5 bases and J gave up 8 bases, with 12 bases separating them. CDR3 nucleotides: TGTGCCAGCAGTCCCTCCAGTGGGGGCTACACCTTC. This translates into CASSPSSGGYTF.

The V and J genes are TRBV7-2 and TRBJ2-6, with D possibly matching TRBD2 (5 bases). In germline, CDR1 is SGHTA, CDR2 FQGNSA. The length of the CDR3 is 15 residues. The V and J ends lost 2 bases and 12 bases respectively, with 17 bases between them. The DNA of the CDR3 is TGTGCCAGCAGCTTAAATCGCGGGTCCAACGGCGTCCTGACTTTC. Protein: CASSLNRGSNGVLTF.

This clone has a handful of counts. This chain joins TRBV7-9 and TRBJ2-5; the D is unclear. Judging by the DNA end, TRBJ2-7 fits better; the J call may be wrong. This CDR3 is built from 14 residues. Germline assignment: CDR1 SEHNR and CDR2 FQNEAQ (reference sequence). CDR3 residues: CASSLDAWSYEQYF. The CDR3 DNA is TGTGCCAGCAGCTTAGACGCTTGGTCCTACGAGCAGTACTTC.

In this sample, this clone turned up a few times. DNA of the CDR3: TGTGCCAGCAGGCCAAACCCTTTCAGGACAGCCCAAGAGACCCAGTACTTC. Translating it yields CASRPNPFRTAQETQYF. V gene TRBV7-6 combines with J gene TRBJ2-5, with a weak D call TRBD1 (6 bases). Germline V gene sequence: CDR1 SGHVS, CDR2 FNYEAQ. The CDR3 has 17 amino acids. The V end was cut by 6 bases, the J end by 1 base, with 21 bases between.

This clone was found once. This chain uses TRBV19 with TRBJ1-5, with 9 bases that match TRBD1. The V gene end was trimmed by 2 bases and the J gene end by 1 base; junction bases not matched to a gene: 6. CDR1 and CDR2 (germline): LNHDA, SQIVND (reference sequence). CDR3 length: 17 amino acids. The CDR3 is CASSILGQGRSNQPQHF. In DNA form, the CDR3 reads TGTGCCAGTAGTATACTCGGACAGGGGCGAAGCAATCAGCCCCAGCATTTT.

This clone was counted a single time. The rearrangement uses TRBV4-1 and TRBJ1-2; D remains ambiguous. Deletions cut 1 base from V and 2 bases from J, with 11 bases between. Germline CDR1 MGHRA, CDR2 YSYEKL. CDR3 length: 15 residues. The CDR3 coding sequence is TGCGCCAGCAGCCAAGTCGGGTACCCCAACTATGGCTACACCTTC. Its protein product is CASSQVGYPNYGYTF.

Here the CDR3 reads CASSSNRGGQFSGNTIYF. The CDR3, as DNA: TGTGCCAGCAGCTCGAACCGCGGAGGACAGTTCTCTGGAAACACCATATATTTT. This sequence joins TRBV5-6 and TRBJ1-3; possibly TRBD1 for D (6 bases). Germline CDR1 is SGHDT and CDR2 is YYEEEE. This CDR3 region has 18 residues. The ends were cut back, 3 bases at V and 0 bases at J, with 19 bases in the middle. Full variable domain (outside the CDR3, taken from reference TRBV5-6 and TRBJ1-3): DAGVTQSPTHLIKTRGQQVTLRCSPKSGHDTVSWYQQALGQGPQFIFQYYEEEERQRGNFPDRFSGHQFPNYSSELNVNALLLGDSALYLCASSSNRGGQFSGNTIYFGEGSWLTVV.

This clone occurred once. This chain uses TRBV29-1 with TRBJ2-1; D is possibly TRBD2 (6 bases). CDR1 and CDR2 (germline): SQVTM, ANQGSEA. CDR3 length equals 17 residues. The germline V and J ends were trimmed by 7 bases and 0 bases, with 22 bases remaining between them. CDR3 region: CSAGLPGGSPSYNEQFF. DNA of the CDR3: TGCAGCGCCGGGCTACCAGGAGGGAGCCCCTCCTACAATGAGCAGTTCTTC.

DNA of the CDR3: TGCGCCAGCAGCTTGCAAGCGGTCGGGGTAGATACGCAGTATTTT. The encoded protein is CASSLQAVGVDTQYF. This chain connects TRBV5-1 to TRBJ2-3; tentatively, D is TRBD2 (5 bases). Trimming pared 1 base from V and 5 bases from J, leaving 14 bases between. The length of the CDR3 is 15 residues. In germline, CDR1 is SGHRS, CDR2 YFSETQ.

The CDR3 sequence is CASSPQGYSYNEQFF. DNA for the CDR3: TGTGCCAGCAGCCCACAGGGTTACTCCTACAATGAGCAGTTCTTC. The genes are TRBV7-8 and TRBJ2-1, with D possibly being TRBD1 (6 bases). Germline CDR1 and CDR2: SGHVS and FQNEAQ. The CDR3 is made up of 15 amino acids. The V end lost 5 bases, the J end lost 0 bases, and 11 bases lay between the germline ends.

CDR3 nucleotide sequence: TGTGCCAGCAGCTGGGCGACTCCACGTTCCGCCTACGAGCAGTACTTC. Translating gives CASSWATPRSAYEQYF. This chain uses TRBV5-5 with TRBJ2-7; D is unclear. The CDR3 has 16 amino acids. Between the trimmed V and J ends, which lost 3 bases and 2 bases, there was a span of 18 bases. CDR1 is SGHKS and CDR2 is YYEKEE in the germline V gene (reference sequence). The variable domain in full, with the rest retrieved from reference TRBV5-5 and TRBJ2-7, is DAGVTQSPTHLIKTRGQQVTLRCSPISGHKSVSWYQQVLGQGPQFIFQYYEKEERGRGNFPDRFSARQFPNYSSELNVNALLLGDSALYLCASSWATPRSAYEQYFGPGTRLTVT.

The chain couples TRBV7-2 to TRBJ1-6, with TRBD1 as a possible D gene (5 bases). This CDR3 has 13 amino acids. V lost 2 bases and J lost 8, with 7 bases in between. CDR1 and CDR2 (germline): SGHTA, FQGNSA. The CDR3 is CASSLIGDSPLHF. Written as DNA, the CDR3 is TGTGCCAGCAGCTTAATAGGGGATTCACCCCTCCACTTT.

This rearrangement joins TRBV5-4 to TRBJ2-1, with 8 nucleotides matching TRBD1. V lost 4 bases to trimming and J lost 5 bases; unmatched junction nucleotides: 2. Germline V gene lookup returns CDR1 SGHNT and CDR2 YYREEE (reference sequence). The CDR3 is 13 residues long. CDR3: CASSPGQDNEQFF. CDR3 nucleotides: TGTGCCAGCAGCCCGGGACAGGACAATGAGCAGTTCTTC.

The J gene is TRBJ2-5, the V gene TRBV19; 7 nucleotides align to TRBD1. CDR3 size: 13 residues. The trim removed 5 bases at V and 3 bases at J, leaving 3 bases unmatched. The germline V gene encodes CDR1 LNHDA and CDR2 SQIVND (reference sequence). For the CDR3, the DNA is TGTGCCAGTAGTGGACAGGTGAAAGAGACCCAGTACTTC. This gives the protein CASSGQVKETQYF.

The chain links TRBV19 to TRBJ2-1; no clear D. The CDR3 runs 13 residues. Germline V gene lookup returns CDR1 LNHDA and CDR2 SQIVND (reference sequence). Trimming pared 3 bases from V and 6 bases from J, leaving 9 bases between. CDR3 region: CASSMSPSNEQFF. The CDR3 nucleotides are TGTGCCAGTAGTATGAGTCCCAGCAATGAGCAGTTCTTC.

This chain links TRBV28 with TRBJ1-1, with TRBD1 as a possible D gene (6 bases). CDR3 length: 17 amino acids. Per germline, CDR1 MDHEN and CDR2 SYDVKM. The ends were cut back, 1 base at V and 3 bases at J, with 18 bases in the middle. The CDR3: CASSLYGGAPRDTEAFF. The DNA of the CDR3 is TGTGCCAGCAGTTTATATGGGGGGGCTCCAAGGGACACTGAAGCTTTCTTT.